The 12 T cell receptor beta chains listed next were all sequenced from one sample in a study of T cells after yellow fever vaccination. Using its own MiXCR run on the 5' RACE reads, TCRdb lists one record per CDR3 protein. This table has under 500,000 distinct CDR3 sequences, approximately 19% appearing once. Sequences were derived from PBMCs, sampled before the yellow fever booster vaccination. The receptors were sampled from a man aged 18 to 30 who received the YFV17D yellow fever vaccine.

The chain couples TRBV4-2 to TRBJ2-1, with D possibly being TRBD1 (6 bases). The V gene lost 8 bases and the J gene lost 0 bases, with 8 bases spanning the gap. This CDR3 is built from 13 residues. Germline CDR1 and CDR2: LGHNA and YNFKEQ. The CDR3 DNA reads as TGTGCCAGCGGGGGCCTCTCCTACAATGAGCAGTTCTTC. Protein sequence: CASGGLSYNEQFF.

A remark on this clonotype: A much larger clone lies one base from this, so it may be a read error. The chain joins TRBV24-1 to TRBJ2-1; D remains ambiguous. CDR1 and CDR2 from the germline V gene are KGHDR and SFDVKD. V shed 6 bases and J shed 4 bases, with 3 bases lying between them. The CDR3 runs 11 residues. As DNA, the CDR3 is TGTGCCACCAGTTATTACAATGAGCAGTTCTTC. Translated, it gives CATSYYNEQFF.

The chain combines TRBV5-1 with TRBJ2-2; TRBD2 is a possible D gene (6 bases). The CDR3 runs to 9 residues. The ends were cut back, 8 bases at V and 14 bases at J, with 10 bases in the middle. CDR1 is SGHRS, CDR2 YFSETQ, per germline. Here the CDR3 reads CARTRILFF. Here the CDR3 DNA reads TGCGCCAGGACTAGGATCCTGTTTTTT.

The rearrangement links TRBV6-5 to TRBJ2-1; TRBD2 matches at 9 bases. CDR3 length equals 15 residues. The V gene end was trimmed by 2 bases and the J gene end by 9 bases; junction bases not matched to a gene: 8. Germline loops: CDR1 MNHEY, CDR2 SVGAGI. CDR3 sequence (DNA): TGTGCCAGCAGTTACGATCGCGGGGGGGCCGTTGAGCAGTTCTTC. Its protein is CASSYDRGGAVEQFF.

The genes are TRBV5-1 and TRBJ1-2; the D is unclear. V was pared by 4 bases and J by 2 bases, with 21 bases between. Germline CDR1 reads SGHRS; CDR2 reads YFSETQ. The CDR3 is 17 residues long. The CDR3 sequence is CASSPDEGGRKNYGYTF. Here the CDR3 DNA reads TGCGCCAGCAGCCCGGACGAAGGAGGGCGAAAAAACTATGGCTACACCTTC.

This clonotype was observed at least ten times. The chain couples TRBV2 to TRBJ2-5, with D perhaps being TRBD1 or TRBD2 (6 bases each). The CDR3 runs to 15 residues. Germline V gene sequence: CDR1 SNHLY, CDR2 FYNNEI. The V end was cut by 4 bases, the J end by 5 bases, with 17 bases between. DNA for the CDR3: TGTGCCAGCAGTGTTCCCAGGGGACTTCGGGAGACCCAGTACTTC. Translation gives CASSVPRGLRETQYF.

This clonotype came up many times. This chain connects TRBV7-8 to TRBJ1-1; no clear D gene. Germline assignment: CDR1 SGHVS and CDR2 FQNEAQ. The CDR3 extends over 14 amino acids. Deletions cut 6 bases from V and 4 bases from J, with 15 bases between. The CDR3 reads CASSYRAGSTEAFF. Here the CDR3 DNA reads TGTGCCAGCAGTTACCGTGCGGGCAGCACTGAAGCTTTCTTT. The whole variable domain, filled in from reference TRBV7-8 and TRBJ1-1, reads GAGVSQSPRYKVAKRGQDVALRCDPISGHVSLFWYQQALGQGPEFLTYFQNEAQLDKSGLPSDRFFAERPEGSVSTLKIQRTQQEDSAVYLCASSYRAGSTEAFFGQGTRLTVV.

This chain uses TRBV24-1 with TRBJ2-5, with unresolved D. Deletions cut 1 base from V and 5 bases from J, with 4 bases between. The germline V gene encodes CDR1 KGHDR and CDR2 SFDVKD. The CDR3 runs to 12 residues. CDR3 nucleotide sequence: TGTGCCACCAGTGATTTAAGGGAGACCCAGTACTTC. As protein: CATSDLRETQYF.

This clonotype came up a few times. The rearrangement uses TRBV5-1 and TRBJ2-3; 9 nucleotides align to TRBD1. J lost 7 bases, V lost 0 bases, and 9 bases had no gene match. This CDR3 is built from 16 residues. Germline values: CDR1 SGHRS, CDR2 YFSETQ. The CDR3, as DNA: TGCGCCAGCAGCTTGGACGTCCGGGACAGGGACTATACGCAGTATTTT. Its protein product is CASSLDVRDRDYTQYF.

The CDR3 nucleotides are TGTGCCAGCAGTTCCCGTAATTGGTCTGTTTCTGAAGCTTTCTTT. This encodes CASSSRNWSVSEAFF. The chain carries TRBV12-3 or TRBV12-4 and TRBJ1-1; D gene uncertain. The V gene lost 4 bases and the J gene lost 6 bases, with 18 bases spanning the gap. The CDR3 consists of 15 residues.

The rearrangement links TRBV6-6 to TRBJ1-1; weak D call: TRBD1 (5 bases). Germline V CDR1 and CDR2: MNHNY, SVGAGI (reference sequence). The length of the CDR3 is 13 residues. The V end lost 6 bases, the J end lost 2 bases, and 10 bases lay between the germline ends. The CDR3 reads CASRRTPNTEAFF. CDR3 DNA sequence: TGTGCCAGCAGGAGGACACCTAACACTGAAGCTTTCTTT.

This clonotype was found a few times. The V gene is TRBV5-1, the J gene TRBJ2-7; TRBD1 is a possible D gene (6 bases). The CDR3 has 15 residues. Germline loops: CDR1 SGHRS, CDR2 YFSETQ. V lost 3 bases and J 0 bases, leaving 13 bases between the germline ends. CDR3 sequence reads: CASSSTGRSSYEQYF. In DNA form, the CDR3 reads TGCGCCAGCAGCTCGACAGGCAGGAGCTCCTACGAGCAGTACTTC.